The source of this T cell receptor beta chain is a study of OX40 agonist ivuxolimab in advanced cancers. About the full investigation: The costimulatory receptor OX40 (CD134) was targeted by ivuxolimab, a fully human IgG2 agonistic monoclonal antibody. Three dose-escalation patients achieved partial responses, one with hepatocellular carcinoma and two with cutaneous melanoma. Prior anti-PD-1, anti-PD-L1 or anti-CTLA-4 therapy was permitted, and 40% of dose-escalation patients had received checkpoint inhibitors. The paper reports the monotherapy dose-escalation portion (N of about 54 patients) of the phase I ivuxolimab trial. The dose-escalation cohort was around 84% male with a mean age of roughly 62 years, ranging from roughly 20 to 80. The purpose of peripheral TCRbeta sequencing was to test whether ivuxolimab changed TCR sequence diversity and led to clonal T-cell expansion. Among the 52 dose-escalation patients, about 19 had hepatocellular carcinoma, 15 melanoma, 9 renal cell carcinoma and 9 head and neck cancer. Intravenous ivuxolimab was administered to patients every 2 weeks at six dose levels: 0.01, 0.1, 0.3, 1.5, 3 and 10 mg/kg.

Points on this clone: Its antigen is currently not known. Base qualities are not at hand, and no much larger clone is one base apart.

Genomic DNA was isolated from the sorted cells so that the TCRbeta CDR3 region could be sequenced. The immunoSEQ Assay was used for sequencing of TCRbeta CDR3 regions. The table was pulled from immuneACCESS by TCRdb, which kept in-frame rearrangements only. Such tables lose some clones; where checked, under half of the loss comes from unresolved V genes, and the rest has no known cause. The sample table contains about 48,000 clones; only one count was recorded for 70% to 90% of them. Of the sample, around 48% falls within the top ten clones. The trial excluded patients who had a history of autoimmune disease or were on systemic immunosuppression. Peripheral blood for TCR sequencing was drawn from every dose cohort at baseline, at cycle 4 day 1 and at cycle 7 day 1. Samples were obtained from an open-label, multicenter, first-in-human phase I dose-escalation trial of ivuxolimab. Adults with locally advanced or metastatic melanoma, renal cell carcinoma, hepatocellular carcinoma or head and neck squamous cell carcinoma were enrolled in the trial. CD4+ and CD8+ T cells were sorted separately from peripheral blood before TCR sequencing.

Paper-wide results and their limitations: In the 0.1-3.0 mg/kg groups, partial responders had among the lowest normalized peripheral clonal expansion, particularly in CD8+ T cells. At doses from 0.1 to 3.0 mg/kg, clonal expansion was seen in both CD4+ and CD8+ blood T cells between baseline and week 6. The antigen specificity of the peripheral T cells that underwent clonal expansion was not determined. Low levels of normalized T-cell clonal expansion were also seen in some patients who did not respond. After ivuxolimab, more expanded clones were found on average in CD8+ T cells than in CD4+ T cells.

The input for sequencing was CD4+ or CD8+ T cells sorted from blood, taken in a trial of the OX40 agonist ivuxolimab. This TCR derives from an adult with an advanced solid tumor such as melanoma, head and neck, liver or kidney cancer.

The DNA reads TGCGCCAGCAGCTCCAAAGGGACAGGGGCAGTTAATGAGCAGTTCTTC. It translates to CASSSKGTGAVNEQFF. The chain is encoded by TRBV4-1 joined to TRBJ2-1, with 10 central nucleotides matching TRBD1. CDR1 and CDR2, looked up from the germline V gene, are MGHRA and YSYEKL. Ends trimmed: V by 5 bases, J by 7 bases; bases unmatched to a gene: 11. The CDR3 numbers 16 residues from cysteine through phenylalanine. The sequence is cut down to CDR3 DNA, 48 bases in frame from base 1.